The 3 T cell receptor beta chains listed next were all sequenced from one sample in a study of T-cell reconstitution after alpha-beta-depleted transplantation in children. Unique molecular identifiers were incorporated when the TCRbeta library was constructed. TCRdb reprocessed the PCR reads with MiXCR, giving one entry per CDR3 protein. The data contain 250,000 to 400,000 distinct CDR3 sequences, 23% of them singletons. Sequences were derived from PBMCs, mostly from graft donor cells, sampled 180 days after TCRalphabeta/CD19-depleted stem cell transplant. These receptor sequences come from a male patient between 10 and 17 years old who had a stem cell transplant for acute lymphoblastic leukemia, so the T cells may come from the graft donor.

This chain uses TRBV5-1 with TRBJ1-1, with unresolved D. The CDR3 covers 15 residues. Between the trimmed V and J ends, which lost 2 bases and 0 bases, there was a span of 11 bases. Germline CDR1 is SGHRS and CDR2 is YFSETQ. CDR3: CASSFAGRVNTEAFF. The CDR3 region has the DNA TGCGCCAGCAGCTTTGCCGGACGGGTGAACACTGAAGCTTTCTTT.

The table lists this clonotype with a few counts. CDR3 in DNA: TGTGCCAGCAGTTCCGGTCTCCTCTCTGGAAACACCATATATTTT. As protein: CASSSGLLSGNTIYF. The V gene is TRBV6-5, the J gene TRBJ1-3; D remains unclear. This CDR3 comprises 15 residues. CDR1 is MNHEY and CDR2 is SVGAGI in the germline V gene. V shed 4 bases and J shed 0 bases, with 10 bases lying between them.

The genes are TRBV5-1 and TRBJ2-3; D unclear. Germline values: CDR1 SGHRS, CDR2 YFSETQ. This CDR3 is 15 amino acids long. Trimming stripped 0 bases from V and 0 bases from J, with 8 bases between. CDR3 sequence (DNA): TGCGCCAGCAGCTTGGCCCCAGCCAGCACAGATACGCAGTATTTT. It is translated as CASSLAPASTDTQYF.